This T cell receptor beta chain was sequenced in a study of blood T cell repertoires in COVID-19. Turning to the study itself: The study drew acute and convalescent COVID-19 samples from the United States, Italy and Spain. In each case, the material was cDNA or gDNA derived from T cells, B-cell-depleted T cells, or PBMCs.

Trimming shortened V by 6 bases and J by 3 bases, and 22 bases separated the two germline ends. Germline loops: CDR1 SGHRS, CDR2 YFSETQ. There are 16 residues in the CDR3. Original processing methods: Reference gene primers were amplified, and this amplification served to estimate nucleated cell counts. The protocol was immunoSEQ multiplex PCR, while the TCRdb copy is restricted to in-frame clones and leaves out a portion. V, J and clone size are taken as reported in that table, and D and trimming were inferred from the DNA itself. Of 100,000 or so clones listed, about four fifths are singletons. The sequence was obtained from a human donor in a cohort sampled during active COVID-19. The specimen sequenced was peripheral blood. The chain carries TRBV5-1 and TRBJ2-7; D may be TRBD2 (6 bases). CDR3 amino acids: CASTPFIGIAVYEQYF. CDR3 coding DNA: TGCGCCAGCACCCCGTTTATTGGGATAGCGGTCTACGAGCAGTACTTC.